Below are 14 T cell receptor beta chains sequenced from a single sample in a study of T cells in Graves' hyperthyroidism and ophthalmopathy. Regions amplified from RNA transcripts were the TCR beta CDR3 regions. The HTBI set primed first-round TCR CDR3 RT-PCR. TCRdb reanalysed the multiplex PCR reads using MiXCR and keeps one entry per CDR3 protein. Found here are around 800,000 distinct CDR3 sequences, about 38% of them singletons; the top ten hold approximately 10%. Material: blood. The receptor set was obtained from a man aged 18-30 years with Graves' hyperthyroidism.

This clonotype was seen at least ten times. V and J are TRBV7-2 and TRBJ2-5; D is tentatively TRBD1 or TRBD2 (5 bases each). The germline gives CDR1 SGHTA, CDR2 FQGNSA. The CDR3 runs to 14 residues. V was trimmed by 1 base and J by 5 bases, leaving 11 bases between them. CDR3 coding DNA: TGTGCCAGCAGCTTAGGGGGGTATGTGGAGACCCAGTACTTC. It is translated as CASSLGGYVETQYF.

To note about this clonotype: Possible read error: a much larger clone is one base away. The gene calls are TRBV29-1 and TRBJ2-5, with a possible D match to TRBD1 (6 bases). CDR1 and CDR2 from the germline V gene are SQVTM and ANQGSEA. This CDR3 comprises 13 residues. CDR3: CSVLGQTQEIQYF. The CDR3 coding sequence is TGCAGCGTTCTTGGACAGACCCAAGAGATCCAGTACTTC.

J is TRBJ1-5 and V is TRBV10-3; TRBD1 matches 7 bases. CDR1 and CDR2 (germline): ENHRY, SYGVKD. The J segment lost 11 bases and the V segment lost 2 bases, leaving 6 bases of the junction unmatched. This CDR3 region has 13 residues. The CDR3 spells CAISERGRETQHF. The CDR3 nucleotides read TGTGCCATCAGTGAGAGGGGGCGAGAGACCCAGCATTTT.

This clonotype was detected a few times. The V gene is TRBV5-6, the J gene TRBJ1-6; D is undetermined. The CDR3 runs 16 residues. V shed 2 bases and J shed 2 bases, with 11 bases lying between them. CDR1 and CDR2 (germline): SGHDT, YYEEEE. The CDR3 region has the DNA TGTGCCAGCAGCTTATGGCAGGCCCCCTATAATTCACCCCTCCACTTT. It specifies CASSLWQAPYNSPLHF.

This clonotype was observed a handful of times. The V gene is TRBV7-9, the J gene TRBJ1-1, with a tentative D call TRBD1 (6 bases). Trimming cost V 4 bases and J 6 bases, with 15 bases left between them. Germline CDR1 SEHNR, CDR2 FQNEAQ (reference sequence). This CDR3 spans 14 amino acids. This CDR3 reads CASSSPRQAAEAFF. CDR3 DNA: TGTGCCAGCAGCTCCCCCCGACAGGCGGCTGAAGCTTTCTTT.

The chain recombines TRBV6-1 with TRBJ1-1; 8 bases fit TRBD1. The CDR3 has 14 residues. Germline CDR1 is MNHNS and CDR2 is SASEGT. Trimming took 4 bases from V and 4 from J; bases not matched to a gene: 5. The CDR3 spells CASSGQGQVTEAFF. CDR3 DNA sequence: TGTGCCAGCAGTGGACAGGGGCAAGTCACTGAAGCTTTCTTT.

Only one count was recorded for this clonotype. The chain employs TRBV7-3 and TRBJ2-2; 7 bases align to TRBD1. Trimming took 0 bases from V and 4 from J; bases not matched to a gene: 8. Germline V lookup: CDR1 SGHTA, CDR2 FQGTGA. The CDR3 sequence is 17 residues long. CDR3 nucleotide sequence: TGTGCCAGCAGCTTAACCCCAGGGGGACCTGTCACCGGGGAGCTGTTTTTT. It encodes CASSLTPGGPVTGELFF.

The chain couples TRBV4-1 to TRBJ1-1; no clear D. Trimming stripped 3 bases from V and 5 bases from J, with 10 bases between. Germline V gene lookup returns CDR1 MGHRA and CDR2 YSYEKL. CDR3 length: 13 amino acids. This CDR3 reads CASSHRAGTEAFF. The CDR3 DNA reads as TGCGCCAGCAGCCACCGGGCCGGAACTGAAGCTTTCTTT.

As for this clonotype: A much larger clone sits a single nucleotide away, making a read error possible. The rearrangement uses TRBV10-3 and TRBJ1-5, with TRBD1 as a possible D gene (6 bases). The CDR3 consists of 12 residues. Trimming left V 2 bases short and J 10 bases short, with 9 bases between. The germline gives CDR1 ENHRY, CDR2 SYGVKD. CDR3 bases: TGTGCCATCAGTGAGGGACAGATTCCCCAGCATTTT. It specifies CAISEGQIPQHF.

With respect to this clonotype: Given a much more abundant clone one base away, this may be a read error. The genes are TRBV19 and TRBJ1-2; 9 bases line up with TRBD1. The CDR3 covers 12 residues. CDR1 is LNHDA and CDR2 is SQIVND in the germline V gene (reference sequence). The chain's CDR3 is CASNMRTGGSTF. In nucleotides, the CDR3 is TGTGCCAGTAATATGAGAACAGGGGGCTCCACCTTC.

J is TRBJ1-2 and V is TRBV19; no clear D. The germline V and J ends were trimmed by 5 bases and 2 bases, with 15 bases remaining between them. Germline V CDR1 and CDR2: LNHDA, SQIVND (reference sequence). This CDR3 has 15 amino acids. Here the CDR3 reads CASSDRRAANYGYTF. In DNA form, the CDR3 reads TGTGCCAGTAGTGACCGGCGGGCGGCGAACTATGGCTACACCTTC.

This clonotype was detected only once. CDR3 DNA sequence: TGTGCCAGCAGCCAGGCGGGACAGGGAAAGACGCGCAATGAAAAACTGTTTTTT. Amino acids: CASSQAGQGKTRNEKLFF. V and J are TRBV11-2 and TRBJ1-4; 9 nucleotides line up with TRBD1. The germline V gene encodes CDR1 SGHAT and CDR2 FQNNGV. With V trimmed by 5 bases and J by 5 bases, 15 bases remained unmatched. The CDR3 has 18 amino acids.

This clonotype was recorded many times. This rearrangement joins TRBV25-1 to TRBJ1-5; D gene unclear. The ends were cut back, 0 bases at V and 5 bases at J, with 8 bases in the middle. There are 14 residues in the CDR3. Germline lookup yields CDR1 MGHDK and CDR2 SYGVNS. The CDR3 here is CASSEYRVDQPQHF. The CDR3 bases are TGTGCCAGCAGTGAATACCGAGTTGATCAGCCCCAGCATTTT.

This clonotype was observed at least ten times. The chain recombines TRBV29-1 with TRBJ2-7, with D perhaps TRBD1 (5 bases). This CDR3 has 13 amino acids. From germline, CDR1 is SQVTM and CDR2 ANQGSEA. Trimming took 6 bases from V and 4 from J, leaving 16 bases between them. The CDR3 DNA reads TGCAGCGTGCCGACAGTCCCTATATACGAGCAGTACTTC. The encoded protein is CSVPTVPIYEQYF.